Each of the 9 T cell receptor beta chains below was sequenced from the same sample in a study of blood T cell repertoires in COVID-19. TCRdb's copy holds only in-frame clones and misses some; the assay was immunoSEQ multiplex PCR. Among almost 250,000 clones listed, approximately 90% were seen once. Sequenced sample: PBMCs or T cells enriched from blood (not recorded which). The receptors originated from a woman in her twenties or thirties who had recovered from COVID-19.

This chain's CDR3 is CASSPPGIDTEAFF. CDR3 coding DNA: TGTGCCAGCTCACCTCCAGGGATAGACACTGAAGCTTTCTTT. The V call is TRBV18, the J call TRBJ1-1; TRBD1 might be the D (5 bases). V gave up 3 bases and J gave up 3 bases, with 11 bases separating them. Germline CDR1 reads KGHSH; CDR2 reads LQKENI. This CDR3 has 14 residues.

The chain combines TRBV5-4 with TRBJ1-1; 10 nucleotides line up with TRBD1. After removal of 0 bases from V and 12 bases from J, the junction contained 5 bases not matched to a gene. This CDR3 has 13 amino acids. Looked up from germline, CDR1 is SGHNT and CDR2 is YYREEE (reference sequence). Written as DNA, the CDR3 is TGTGCCAGCAGCTTGGGACAGGGGGCCCAGACTTTCTTT. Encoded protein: CASSLGQGAQTFF.

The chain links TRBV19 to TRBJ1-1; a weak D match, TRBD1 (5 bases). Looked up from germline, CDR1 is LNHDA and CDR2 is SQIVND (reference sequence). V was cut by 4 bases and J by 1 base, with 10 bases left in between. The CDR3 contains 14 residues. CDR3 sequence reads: CASSTRGENTEAFF. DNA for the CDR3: TGTGCCAGTAGTACCCGGGGGGAGAACACTGAAGCTTTCTTT.

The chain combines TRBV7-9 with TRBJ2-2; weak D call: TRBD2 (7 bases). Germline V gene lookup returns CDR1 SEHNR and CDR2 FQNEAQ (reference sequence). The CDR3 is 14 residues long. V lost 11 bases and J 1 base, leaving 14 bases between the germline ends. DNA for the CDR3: TGTGCCCCCGGCGGGGGCCGGAACACCGGGGAGCTGTTTTTT. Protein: CAPGGGRNTGELFF.

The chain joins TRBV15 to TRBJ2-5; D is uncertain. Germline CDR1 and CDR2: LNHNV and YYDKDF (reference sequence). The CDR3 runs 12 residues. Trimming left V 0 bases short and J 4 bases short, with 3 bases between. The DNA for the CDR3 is TGTGCCACCAGCAGAGATAGAGAGACCCAGTACTTC. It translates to CATSRDRETQYF.

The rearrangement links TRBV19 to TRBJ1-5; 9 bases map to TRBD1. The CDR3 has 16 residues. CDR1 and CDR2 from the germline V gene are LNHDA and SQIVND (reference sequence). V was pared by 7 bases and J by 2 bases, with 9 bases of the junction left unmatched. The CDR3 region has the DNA TGTGCCAGTAACCCGGGACAGGGTTGGGGCAATCAGCCCCAGCATTTT. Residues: CASNPGQGWGNQPQHF.

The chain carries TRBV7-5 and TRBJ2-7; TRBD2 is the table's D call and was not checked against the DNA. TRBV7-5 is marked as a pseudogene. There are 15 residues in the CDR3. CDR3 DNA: TGTGCCAGAAGCTATAGGACTAGCGAACACTACGAGCAGTACTTC. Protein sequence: CARSYRTSEHYEQYF.

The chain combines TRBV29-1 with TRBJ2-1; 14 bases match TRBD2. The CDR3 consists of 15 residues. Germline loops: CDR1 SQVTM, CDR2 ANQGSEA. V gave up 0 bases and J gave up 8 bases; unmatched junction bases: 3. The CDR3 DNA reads TGCAGCGTTGAAGACGGACTAGCGGGAGGCTATGAGCAGTTCTTC. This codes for CSVEDGLAGGYEQFF.

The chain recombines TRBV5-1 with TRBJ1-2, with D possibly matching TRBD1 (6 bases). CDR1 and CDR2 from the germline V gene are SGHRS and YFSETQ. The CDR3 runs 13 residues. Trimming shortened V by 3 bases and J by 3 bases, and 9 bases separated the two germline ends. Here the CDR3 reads CASSSGQDYGYTF. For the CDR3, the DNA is TGCGCCAGCAGCTCGGGACAAGACTATGGCTACACCTTC. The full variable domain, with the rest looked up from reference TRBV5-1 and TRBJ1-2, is KAGVTQTPRYLIKTRGQQVTLSCSPISGHRSVSWYQQTPGQGLQFLFEYFSETQRNKGNFPGRFSGRQFSNSRSEMNVSTLELGDSALYLCASSSGQDYGYTFGSGTRLTVV.